One sample yielded the 4 T cell receptor beta chains listed below, sequenced in a study of blood T cell repertoires in COVID-19 (TCRdb year 2020). Library prep was done by the immunoSEQ multiplex PCR assay. TCRdb stores this immuneACCESS table with in-frame sequences only. Part of the clones is absent; in the studies checked, under half of the shortfall reflects unresolved V genes, and no reason is known for the rest. Present in this sample are under 250,000 clones, approximately 90% of which were seen just once. Over 0.75% of the sample comes from the top ten. Specimen: peripheral blood. Receptors were obtained from a man between 60 and 75 years old with COVID-19, enrolled during active disease.

This chain uses TRBV21-1 with TRBJ2-1; no DNA check was done on the table's D call, TRBD1. TRBV21-1 has pseudogene status. The CDR3 has 14 amino acids. The CDR3 DNA reads TGTGCCAGTCCTAACCGACAGGGAACCGATGAGCAGTTCTTC. Amino acid sequence: CASPNRQGTDEQFF.

This clone was counted once. The CDR3 loop reads CAWSHQGSDSPLHF. The CDR3 region has the DNA TGTGCCTGGAGTCACCAGGGGTCAGATTCACCCCTCCACTTT. The chain employs TRBV30 and TRBJ1-6, with D possibly being TRBD1 (6 bases). From germline, CDR1 is GTSNPN and CDR2 SVGIG (reference sequence). CDR3 size: 14 residues. V lost 2 bases and J 8 bases, leaving 13 bases between the germline ends.

J is TRBJ2-3 and V is TRBV5-5; D might be TRBD1 (5 bases). Trimming pared 3 bases from V and 0 bases from J, leaving 14 bases between. The length of the CDR3 is 16 residues. In germline, CDR1 is SGHKS, CDR2 YYEKEE (reference sequence). The DNA of the CDR3 is TGTGCCAGCAGCTGGGGCACCGGTGTCAGCACAGATACGCAGTATTTT. Translated, it gives CASSWGTGVSTDTQYF.

The gene calls are TRBV19 and TRBJ2-7; perhaps TRBD1 as D (5 bases). Germline V lookup: CDR1 LNHDA, CDR2 SQIVND (reference sequence). Trimming left V 5 bases short and J 0 bases short, with 11 bases between. The CDR3 has 14 amino acids. For the CDR3, the DNA is TGTGCCAGTAGTTCTATGACAGACTCCTACGAGCAGTACTTC. This sequence encodes CASSSMTDSYEQYF.